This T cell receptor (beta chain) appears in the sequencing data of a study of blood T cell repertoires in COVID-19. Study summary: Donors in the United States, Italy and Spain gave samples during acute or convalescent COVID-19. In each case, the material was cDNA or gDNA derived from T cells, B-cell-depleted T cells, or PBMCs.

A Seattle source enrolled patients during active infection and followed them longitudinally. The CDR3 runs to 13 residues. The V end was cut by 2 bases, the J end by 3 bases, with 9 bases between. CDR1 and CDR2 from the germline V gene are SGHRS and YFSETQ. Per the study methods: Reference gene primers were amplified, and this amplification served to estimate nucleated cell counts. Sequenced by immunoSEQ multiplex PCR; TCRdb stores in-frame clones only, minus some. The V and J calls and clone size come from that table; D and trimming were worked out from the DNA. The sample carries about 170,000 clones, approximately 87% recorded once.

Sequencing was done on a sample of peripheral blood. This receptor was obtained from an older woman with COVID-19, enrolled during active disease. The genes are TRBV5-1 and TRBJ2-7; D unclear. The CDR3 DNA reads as TGCGCCAGCAGCTTCTTATCTAACTACGAGCAGTACTTC. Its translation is CASSFLSNYEQYF. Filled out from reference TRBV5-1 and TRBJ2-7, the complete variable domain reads KAGVTQTPRYLIKTRGQQVTLSCSPISGHRSVSWYQQTPGQGLQFLFEYFSETQRNKGNFPGRFSGRQFSNSRSEMNVSTLELGDSALYLCASSFLSNYEQYFGPGTRLTVT.